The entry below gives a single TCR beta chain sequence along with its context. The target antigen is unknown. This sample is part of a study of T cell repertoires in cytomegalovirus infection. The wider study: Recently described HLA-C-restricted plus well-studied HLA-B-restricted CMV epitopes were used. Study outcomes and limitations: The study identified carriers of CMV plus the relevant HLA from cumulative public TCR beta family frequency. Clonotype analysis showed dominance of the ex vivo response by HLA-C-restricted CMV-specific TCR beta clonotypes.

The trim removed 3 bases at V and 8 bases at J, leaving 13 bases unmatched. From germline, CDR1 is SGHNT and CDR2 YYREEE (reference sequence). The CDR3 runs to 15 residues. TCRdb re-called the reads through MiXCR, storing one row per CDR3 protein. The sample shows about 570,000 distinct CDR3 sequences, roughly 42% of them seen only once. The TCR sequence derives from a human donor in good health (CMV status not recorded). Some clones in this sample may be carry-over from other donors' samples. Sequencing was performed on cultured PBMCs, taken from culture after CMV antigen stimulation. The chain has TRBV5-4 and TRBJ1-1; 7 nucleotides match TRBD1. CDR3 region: CASSSGGGTRSEAFF. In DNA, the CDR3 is TGTGCCAGCAGCTCAGGGGGGGGGACACGCTCGGAAGCTTTCTTT.